This T cell receptor (beta chain) came from a study of cytomegalovirus exposure and HLA in healthy donors. Points from the study as a whole: Donors were assumed by presence/absence analyses to have roughly uniform sequencing depth. There were reportedly fewer N-insertions in an Asian-associated ancestry cluster than the roughly 670-donor mean, in a later analysis. A later analysis found that most CMV-associated TCR beta chains appeared HLA-restricted. Later analysis demonstrated an association between a missense DCLRE1C variant and TCR beta V- and J-gene trimming.

PCR primers comprised 60 Vbeta and 13 Jbeta primers. The repertoire was sequenced with immunoSEQ multiplex PCR; TCRdb's copy has only in-frame clones and lacks some. The sample contains around 120,000 clones, around 81% of which appear only once. A note on this clone: The antigen remains unidentified.

The V segment lost 5 bases and the J segment 11 bases; nucleotides outside the gene matches: 12. The CDR3 extends over 14 amino acids. The germline CDR1 and CDR2 sequences are SGHVS and FQNEAQ. The receptor was isolated from a woman between 45 and 60 years old in good health and CMV-seronegative. The sequenced material came from PBMCs. The chain links TRBV7-8 to TRBJ2-1; 7 bases match TRBD2. The CDR3 spells CASSLRPLSGQQFF. CDR3 DNA: TGTGCCAGCAGCCTCCGCCCCCTTAGCGGGCAGCAGTTCTTC.